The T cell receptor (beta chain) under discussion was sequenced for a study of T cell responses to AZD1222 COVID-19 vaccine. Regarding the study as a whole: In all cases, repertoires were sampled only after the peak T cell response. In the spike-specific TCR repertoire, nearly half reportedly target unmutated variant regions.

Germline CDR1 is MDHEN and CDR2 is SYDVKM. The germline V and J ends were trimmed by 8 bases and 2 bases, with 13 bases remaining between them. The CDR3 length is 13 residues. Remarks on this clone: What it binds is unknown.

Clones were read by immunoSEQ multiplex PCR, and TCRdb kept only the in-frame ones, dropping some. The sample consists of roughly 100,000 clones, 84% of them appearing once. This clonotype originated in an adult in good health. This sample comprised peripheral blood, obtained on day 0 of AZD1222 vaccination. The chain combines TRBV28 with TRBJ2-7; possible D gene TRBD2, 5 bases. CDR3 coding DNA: TGTGCCAGCGGAGGACCCCCCGCCTACGAGCAGTACTTC. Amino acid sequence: CASGGPPAYEQYF.